This T cell receptor (beta chain) was captured by sequencing in a study of monozygotic twins with inflammatory bowel disease. Each CDR3 protein gets one entry in TCRdb, which reprocessed the 5' RACE reads and gives no DNA. This repertoire includes approximately 330,000 distinct CDR3 sequences. CDR3 length equals 14 residues. The germline CDR1 and CDR2 sequences are SGHRS and YFSETQ. The rearrangement uses TRBV5-1 and TRBJ1-5. The sequence derives from a human donor with ulcerative colitis or Crohn's disease, or a healthy co-twin of an affected twin (not recorded which). The source material was blood. The chain's CDR3 is CASSLERDNQPQHF.